These 24 T cell receptor beta chains were sequenced from one sample in a study of blood T cell repertoires in COVID-19. Clones were read by immunoSEQ multiplex PCR, and TCRdb kept only the in-frame ones, dropping some. The sample has about 100,000 clones; 80% to 85% are singletons. Sequenced material: peripheral blood. The receptors originated from a man aged 65 to 79 with active or convalescent COVID-19.

This sequence joins TRBV15 and TRBJ1-3; D is uncertain. V lost 1 base to trimming and J lost 0 bases, with 22 bases between them. The CDR3 consists of 20 residues. Germline V gene sequence: CDR1 LNHNV, CDR2 YYDKDF (reference sequence). The CDR3 sequence is CATSRGGQSSGMRSGNTIYF. The DNA of the CDR3 is TGTGCCACCAGCAGAGGAGGCCAGTCCTCCGGTATGCGCTCTGGAAACACCATATATTTT.

This chain connects TRBV3-1 (or the pseudogene TRBV3-2) to TRBJ1-2, with D uncertain. Germline V gene data show CDR1 as LGHDT and CDR2 as YNNKEL (reference sequence). The CDR3 extends over 16 amino acids. The V gene lost 2 bases and the J gene lost 1 base, with 14 bases spanning the gap. The CDR3 sequence is CASSQSLDPGNYGYTF. Written as DNA, the CDR3 is TGTGCCAGCAGCCAATCCCTCGATCCGGGTAACTATGGCTACACCTTC.

DNA for the CDR3: TGTGCCAGCTCTCGATACACCAGGCCAGATACGCAGTATTTT. As protein: CASSRYTRPDTQYF. This chain joins TRBV18 and TRBJ2-3; D ambiguous. In germline, CDR1 is KGHSH, CDR2 LQKENI. This CDR3 region has 14 residues. V lost 6 bases and J 4 bases, leaving 14 bases between the germline ends. Full variable domain (outside the CDR3, taken from reference TRBV18 and TRBJ2-3): NAGVMQNPRHLVRRRGQEARLRCSPMKGHSHVYWYRQLPEEGLKFMVYLQKENIIDESGMPKERFSAEFPKEGPSILRIQQVVRGDSAAYFCASSRYTRPDTQYFGPGTRLTVL.

The sample holds a few counts of this clone. The chain is built from TRBV2 and TRBJ1-6; D gene uncertain. This CDR3 is 14 amino acids long. Germline values: CDR1 SNHLY, CDR2 FYNNEI. Trimming removed 7 bases from V and 2 bases from J, with 9 bases in between. Written as DNA, the CDR3 is TGTGCCAGCAAAACAGTGACCTATAATTCACCCCTCCACTTT. This translates into CASKTVTYNSPLHF.

The chain links TRBV28 to TRBJ1-1; D not resolved. The V gene's germline CDR1 is MDHEN and CDR2 SYDVKM. The CDR3 totals 12 residues. V lost 8 bases and J lost 3, with 10 bases in between. The CDR3 here is CASQGRDTEAFF. CDR3 bases: TGTGCCAGCCAAGGGCGGGACACTGAAGCTTTCTTT.

The CDR3 spells CSASPLRGLNTEAFF. CDR3 sequence (DNA): TGCAGTGCTAGTCCCCTTAGGGGATTGAACACTGAAGCTTTCTTT. J is TRBJ1-1 and V is TRBV20-1; weak D call: TRBD1 (5 bases). Germline CDR1 reads DFQATT; CDR2 reads SNEGSKA (reference sequence). V lost 3 bases and J 0 bases, leaving 14 bases between the germline ends. This CDR3 is 15 amino acids long.

This chain uses TRBV4-2 with TRBJ2-1; 15 nucleotides match TRBD2. CDR1 is LGHNA, CDR2 YNFKEQ, per germline. The CDR3 consists of 16 residues. Losses at the gene ends were 0 bases for V and 15 bases for J; bases not matched to a gene: 9. The chain's CDR3 is CASSQEGGLAGGPPFF. CDR3 in DNA: TGTGCCAGCAGCCAAGAAGGAGGACTAGCGGGGGGGCCGCCGTTCTTC.

There are a few counts of this clone. This rearrangement joins TRBV2 to TRBJ1-4; 7 bases fit TRBD1. The length of the CDR3 is 16 residues. Germline CDR1 is SNHLY and CDR2 is FYNNEI. The trim removed 6 bases at V and 0 bases at J, leaving 7 bases unmatched. As DNA, the CDR3 is TGTGCCAGCAGCTCGGACAGGAGGGCAACTAATGAAAAACTGTTTTTT. Residues: CASSSDRRATNEKLFF.

The chain recombines TRBV6-6 with TRBJ1-1; 8 bases agree with TRBD1. Germline V lookup: CDR1 MNHNY, CDR2 SVGAGI (reference sequence). The CDR3 runs to 18 residues. The V gene end was trimmed by 5 bases and the J gene end by 3 bases; junction bases not matched to a gene: 17. CDR3 sequence: CASSPLFRRQGRDTEAFF. Here the CDR3 DNA reads TGTGCCAGCAGTCCCCTTTTTCGAAGACAGGGGAGAGACACTGAAGCTTTCTTT.

The chain is built from TRBV5-1 and TRBJ2-5; 8 bases agree with TRBD1. This CDR3 has 15 residues. Germline CDR1 SGHRS, CDR2 YFSETQ. V dropped 0 bases and J dropped 4; count of bases not matched to a gene: 5. The CDR3 DNA follows: TGCGCCAGCAGCTTGGGGGACAGGTCGACAGAGACCCAGTACTTC. Translated, it gives CASSLGDRSTETQYF. Combining the CDR3 with reference TRBV5-1 and TRBJ2-5 gives the whole variable domain KAGVTQTPRYLIKTRGQQVTLSCSPISGHRSVSWYQQTPGQGLQFLFEYFSETQRNKGNFPGRFSGRQFSNSRSEMNVSTLELGDSALYLCASSLGDRSTETQYFGPGTRLLVL.

The chain recombines TRBV11-2 with TRBJ2-3; possible D gene TRBD1, 6 bases. V was cut by 6 bases and J by 7 bases, with 11 bases left in between. This CDR3 region has 12 residues. Germline V CDR1 and CDR2: SGHAT, FQNNGV. This CDR3 reads CASRGTGNTQYF. The DNA of the CDR3 is TGTGCCAGCAGGGGAACAGGGAATACGCAGTATTTT.

In this sample, this clone turned up once. The chain carries TRBV6-5 and TRBJ2-6, with D unclear. The germline V gene encodes CDR1 MNHEY and CDR2 SVGAGI. The CDR3 has 13 amino acids. V was clipped by 7 bases and J by 1 base, with 5 bases between them. The CDR3 nucleotides read TGTGCCAGCACCCCATCTGGGGCCAACGTCCTGACTTTC. It yields the protein CASTPSGANVLTF.

The chain recombines TRBV7-6 with TRBJ2-2; the D gene is possibly TRBD2 (6 bases). The CDR3 runs 17 residues. Germline V CDR1 and CDR2: SGHVS, FNYEAQ. V was clipped by 5 bases and J by 2 bases, with 18 bases between them. CDR3 sequence: CASSLRSPRGNTGELFF. CDR3 bases: TGTGCCAGCAGCCTCCGCTCTCCGCGGGGAAACACCGGGGAGCTGTTTTTT. The entire variable domain, with the rest obtained from reference TRBV7-6 and TRBJ2-2, is as follows: GAGVSQSPRYKVTKRGQDVALRCDPISGHVSLYWYRQALGQGPEFLTYFNYEAQQDKSGLPNDRFSAERPEGSISTLTIQRTEQRDSAMYRCASSLRSPRGNTGELFFGEGSRLTVL.

This clone was counted a few times. The genes are TRBV19 and TRBJ1-6; possibly TRBD1 for D (6 bases). Germline CDR1 reads LNHDA; CDR2 reads SQIVND (reference sequence). The CDR3 runs to 17 residues. V dropped 3 bases and J dropped 3 bases, with 15 bases sitting between them. The CDR3 protein is CASSIRAGAYYNSPLHF. CDR3 sequence (DNA): TGTGCCAGTAGTATCAGAGCAGGGGCCTACTATAATTCACCCCTCCACTTT.

V gene TRBV2 combines with J gene TRBJ1-1, with D possibly matching TRBD1 (5 bases). Germline CDR1 and CDR2: SNHLY and FYNNEI. V shed 4 bases and J shed 1 base, with 7 bases lying between them. This CDR3 is built from 13 residues. The DNA of the CDR3 is TGTGCCAGCAGTGGGACACAGAACACTGAAGCTTTCTTT. This gives the protein CASSGTQNTEAFF.

This clone was detected only once. This chain uses TRBV4-1 with TRBJ1-2; 7 bases are a match to TRBD1. J was trimmed by 0 bases and V by 4 bases; bases with no gene match: 5. The CDR3 spans 15 residues. CDR1 and CDR2 from the germline V gene are MGHRA and YSYEKL. CDR3 bases: TGCGCCAGCAGCCCCGGGACAGCCGCTAACTATGGCTACACCTTC. Its translation is CASSPGTAANYGYTF.

V and J are TRBV7-2 and TRBJ2-2, with D unresolved. Trimming left V 5 bases short and J 1 base short, with 5 bases between. Germline V lookup: CDR1 SGHTA, CDR2 FQGNSA. The CDR3 runs 13 residues. Here the CDR3 DNA reads TGTGCCAGCAGCAGCTTGAACACCGGGGAGCTGTTTTTT. It codes for CASSSLNTGELFF.

V usage is TRBV11-2 and J usage is TRBJ2-7, with a tentative D call TRBD2 (7 bases). Germline V lookup: CDR1 SGHAT, CDR2 FQNNGV. The CDR3 covers 14 residues. V shed 5 bases and J shed 0 bases, with 11 bases lying between them. The DNA for the CDR3 is TGTGCCAGCAGCCCCGGGGGGCGCTCCTACGAGCAGTACTTC. Translating gives CASSPGGRSYEQYF.

The chain joins TRBV30 to TRBJ2-3; 14 bases match TRBD2. V was clipped by 5 bases and J by 1 base; unmatched bases: 8. Germline CDR1 GTSNPN, CDR2 SVGIG (reference sequence). The CDR3 runs 17 residues. The CDR3 coding sequence is TGTGCCTGGGCGACTAGCGGGGGGGCCTCTGGCACAGATACGCAGTATTTT. It encodes CAWATSGGASGTDTQYF.

This rearrangement joins TRBV29-1 to TRBJ2-7; 8 positions agree with TRBD2. CDR1 SQVTM and CDR2 ANQGSEA come from the germline V gene. V lost 6 bases, J lost 0 bases, and 13 bases stayed unmatched. CDR3 length equals 16 residues. The CDR3 sequence: CSVGSGGAGTSYEQYF. In nucleotides, the CDR3 is TGCAGCGTGGGATCGGGGGGGGCAGGGACCTCCTACGAGCAGTACTTC.

The rearrangement joins TRBV7-3 to TRBJ2-6; D uncertain. Looked up from germline, CDR1 is SGHTA and CDR2 is FQGTGA. The CDR3 extends over 14 amino acids. The V end was cut by 4 bases, the J end by 3 bases, with 7 bases between. The CDR3 coding sequence is TGTGCCAGCAGCTCCCCGGGTGGGGCCAACGTCCTGACTTTC. Amino acid sequence: CASSSPGGANVLTF. Filled out from reference TRBV7-3 and TRBJ2-6, the complete variable domain reads GAGVSQTPSNKVTEKGKYVELRCDPISGHTALYWYRQSLGQGPEFLIYFQGTGAADDSGLPNDRFFAVRPEGSVSTLKIQRTERGDSAVYLCASSSPGGANVLTFGAGSRLTVL.

The chain joins TRBV5-4 to TRBJ2-7, with a tentative D call TRBD2 (5 bases). CDR1 is SGHNT, CDR2 YYREEE, per germline (reference sequence). V lost 4 bases to trimming and J lost 6 bases, with 23 bases between them. The CDR3 covers 16 residues. The CDR3 region has the DNA TGTGCCAGCAGCCCATCAGACGGACTCCGGTTCACCGAGCAGTACTTC. Residues: CASSPSDGLRFTEQYF.

The rearrangement uses TRBV5-1 and TRBJ2-1, with 15 bases matching TRBD2. The CDR3 is made up of 16 amino acids. Per the germline V gene, CDR1 is SGHRS and CDR2 is YFSETQ. Losses at the gene ends were 4 bases for V and 9 bases for J; bases not matched to a gene: 8. The CDR3 here is CASSAGTSGGRGEQFF. CDR3 DNA: TGCGCCAGCAGCGCGGGGACTAGCGGGGGGCGGGGTGAGCAGTTCTTC.

The chain's CDR3 is CATSDPTTDREYATENTIYF. The DNA for the CDR3 is TGTGCCACCAGTGATCCCACAACAGACAGGGAATACGCCACGGAAAACACCATATATTTT. The chain employs TRBV24-1 and TRBJ1-3, with 7 bases lining up with TRBD1. Germline V gene sequence: CDR1 KGHDR, CDR2 SFDVKD. J lost 6 bases, V lost 3 bases, and 22 bases had no gene match. The CDR3 sequence is 20 residues long.